This TCR beta chain was identified during a study of T-cell reconstitution after alpha-beta-depleted transplantation in children. Findings of the study overall: A year post-transplant, T-cell counts and diversity derived mostly from newly produced T cells. About two months after transplant, alpha-beta T cells reportedly came from several hundred expanded graft clones.

Germline loops: CDR1 SGHAT, CDR2 FQNNGV. The J segment lost 1 base and the V segment lost 1 base, leaving 3 bases of the junction unmatched. CDR3 length equals 16 residues. Preparation of the TCRbeta library was carried out with unique molecular identifiers. TCRdb called the PCR reads again in MiXCR, with one record for every CDR3 protein. The table includes about 250,000 distinct CDR3 sequences, more than 20% detected once. In this sample, this clonotype turned up a few times. Its target is not known. J is TRBJ2-5 and V is TRBV11-2, with 10 positions matching TRBD2. This sample comprised PBMCs, mostly from graft donor cells, obtained 360 days after TCRalphabeta/CD19-depleted stem cell transplant. The source of this sequence is a female patient between 2 and 15 years old who had a stem cell transplant for congenital amegakaryocytic thrombocytopenia, so the T cells may come from the graft donor. The CDR3 is CASSLALAGSQETQYF. The CDR3 DNA sequence: TGTGCCAGCAGCTTAGCACTAGCGGGATCCCAAGAGACCCAGTACTTC.